Listed below are T cell receptor beta chains from one sample, sequenced in a study of technical replicates of blood from a few donors. This table comes from immunoSEQ multiplex PCR, and its TCRdb copy is limited to in-frame clones, with some not included. The sample has roughly 48,000 clones; 80% to 95% are singletons. Sequencing was performed on PBMCs. The receptors shown here come from a human donor in good health. Some clones in this sample may be carry-over from other donors' samples. The CDR3 runs from the conserved cysteine through the conserved F or W. Each record gives: V gene, D gene, J gene, clone size, CDR3 length, CDR3 DNA, CDR3 protein. A D gene is named only where the DNA matches it firmly. Only some rows state a clone size, as once, few, many or a class for expanded clones.

v_call: TRBV6-1; d_call: TRBD1; j_call: TRBJ1-2; clone_size: once; cdr3_length: 15; cdr3_nt: TGTGCCAGCAGTGAACAAACGACAGGGGTCTATGGCTACACCTTC; cdr3_aa: CASSEQTTGVYGYTF
v_call: TRBV5-6; d_call: TRBD1; j_call: TRBJ2-5; clone_size: .; cdr3_length: 15; cdr3_nt: TGTGCCAGCAGCACAAGCAGGGGGAAACAAGAGACCCAGTACTTC; cdr3_aa: CASSTSRGKQETQYF
v_call: TRBV25-1; d_call: .; j_call: TRBJ2-3; clone_size: once; cdr3_length: 17; cdr3_nt: TGTGCCAGCAGCCCGCCACCGAGGGGGTTAGGGTTCGATACGCAGTATTTT; cdr3_aa: CASSPPPRGLGFDTQYF
v_call: TRBV7-2; d_call: .; j_call: TRBJ1-1; clone_size: .; cdr3_length: 15; cdr3_nt: TGTGCCAGCAGCCTCGATTGGGGGACTAGAACTGAAGCTTTCTTT; cdr3_aa: CASSLDWGTRTEAFF
v_call: TRBV7-3; d_call: .; j_call: TRBJ2-7; clone_size: .; cdr3_length: 13; cdr3_nt: TGTGCCAGCAGCGCGGGGCCCTCCTACGAGCAGTACTTC; cdr3_aa: CASSAGPSYEQYF
v_call: TRBV10-2; d_call: .; j_call: TRBJ1-5; clone_size: .; cdr3_length: 16; cdr3_nt: TGCGCCAGCAGTGAGTGGAAAGGGCGGGGCAATCAGCCCCAGCATTTT; cdr3_aa: CASSEWKGRGNQPQHF
v_call: TRBV2; d_call: TRBD1; j_call: TRBJ1-6; clone_size: .; cdr3_length: 15; cdr3_nt: TGTGCCAGCAGGCCCGGGACAGGGGAGGGTTCACCCCTCCACTTT; cdr3_aa: CASRPGTGEGSPLHF
v_call: TRBV30; d_call: .; j_call: TRBJ1-2; clone_size: .; cdr3_length: 12; cdr3_nt: TGTGCCTCGATAGCAGGGAACTATGGCTACACCTTC; cdr3_aa: CASIAGNYGYTF
v_call: TRBV30; d_call: TRBD1; j_call: TRBJ2-2; clone_size: .; cdr3_length: 15; cdr3_nt: TGTGCCTGGGGAGGGGACAGGGGGCTGGGCGGGGAGCTGTTTTTT; cdr3_aa: CAWGGDRGLGGELFF
v_call: TRBV30; d_call: TRBD1; j_call: TRBJ1-5; clone_size: .; cdr3_length: 13; cdr3_nt: TGTGCCTGGAGTGTCCAGGGGGATCAGCCCCAGCATTTT; cdr3_aa: CAWSVQGDQPQHF
v_call: TRBV18; d_call: TRBD1; j_call: TRBJ1-2; clone_size: .; cdr3_length: 17; cdr3_nt: TGTGCCAGCTCACCAAATGCCGGGACAGAGACGGCTCAGGGCTACACCTTC; cdr3_aa: CASSPNAGTETAQGYTF
v_call: TRBV30; d_call: .; j_call: TRBJ2-2; clone_size: .; cdr3_length: 12; cdr3_nt: TGTGCCTGGAGTCAGGGTGCCGGGGAGCTGTTTTTT; cdr3_aa: CAWSQGAGELFF
v_call: TRBV7-2; d_call: .; j_call: TRBJ2-2; clone_size: .; cdr3_length: 16; cdr3_nt: TGTGCCAGCAGCTTAGGACAATTCCGGTCCACCGGGGAGCTGTTTTTT; cdr3_aa: CASSLGQFRSTGELFF
v_call: TRBV4-2; d_call: TRBD1; j_call: TRBJ1-2; clone_size: few; cdr3_length: 15; cdr3_nt: TGTGCCAGCAGCCAAGTTACAGGGGCGGAGGGTGGCTACACCTTC; cdr3_aa: CASSQVTGAEGGYTF
v_call: TRBV7-9; d_call: .; j_call: TRBJ2-3; clone_size: .; cdr3_length: 12; cdr3_nt: TGTGCCAGCAGCCTCCACTCCGGTACGCAGTATTTT; cdr3_aa: CASSLHSGTQYF
v_call: TRBV4-1; d_call: .; j_call: TRBJ1-2; clone_size: .; cdr3_length: 19; cdr3_nt: TGCGCCAGCAGCACTCACGTACCTTCCCAAAGGTGGCAGGGGAGCGGCTACACCTTC; cdr3_aa: CASSTHVPSQRWQGSGYTF
v_call: TRBV5-1; d_call: .; j_call: TRBJ2-3; clone_size: .; cdr3_length: 15; cdr3_nt: TGCGCCAGCAGCTTGGCACTAGATAGCACAGATACGCAGTATTTT; cdr3_aa: CASSLALDSTDTQYF
v_call: TRBV29-1; d_call: TRBD2; j_call: TRBJ2-5; clone_size: .; cdr3_length: 14; cdr3_nt: TGCAGCGTTGGCAAGCGGGGGGGACAAGAGACCCAGTACTTC; cdr3_aa: CSVGKRGGQETQYF
v_call: TRBV7-9; d_call: .; j_call: TRBJ2-3; clone_size: .; cdr3_length: 13; cdr3_nt: TGTGCCAGCAGCTTAATGCGGGGTGATACGCAGTATTTT; cdr3_aa: CASSLMRGDTQYF
v_call: TRBV4-1; d_call: TRBD1; j_call: TRBJ2-1; clone_size: .; cdr3_length: 17; cdr3_nt: TGCGCCAGCAGCCAAGAAATGCACAGGGGGTTATACAATGAGCAGTTCTTC; cdr3_aa: CASSQEMHRGLYNEQFF
v_call: TRBV12-5; d_call: .; j_call: TRBJ1-6; clone_size: once; cdr3_length: 17; cdr3_nt: TGTGCTAGTGGTTTGGTACTCCCGCTTACGGATAATTCACCCCTCCACTTT; cdr3_aa: CASGLVLPLTDNSPLHF
v_call: TRBV29-1; d_call: TRBD1; j_call: TRBJ1-3; clone_size: .; cdr3_length: 15; cdr3_nt: TGCAGCGTTGAGGCTACGGGACAGGGAGTAAACACCATATATTTT; cdr3_aa: CSVEATGQGVNTIYF
v_call: TRBV4-1; d_call: TRBD2; j_call: TRBJ2-5; clone_size: .; cdr3_length: 17; cdr3_nt: TGCGCCAGCAGCCAAGGGGCGATAGCGGGGGGGCGGGAGACCCAGTACTTC; cdr3_aa: CASSQGAIAGGRETQYF
v_call: TRBV14; d_call: .; j_call: TRBJ2-3; clone_size: .; cdr3_length: 13; cdr3_nt: TGTGCCAGCAGCCAAGGACTGGGAGATACGCAGTATTTT; cdr3_aa: CASSQGLGDTQYF
v_call: TRBV25-1; d_call: .; j_call: TRBJ2-3; clone_size: .; cdr3_length: 12; cdr3_nt: TGTGCCAGCAGTGGGACATTCGATACGCAGTATTTT; cdr3_aa: CASSGTFDTQYF
v_call: TRBV9; d_call: TRBD2; j_call: TRBJ2-5; clone_size: .; cdr3_length: 15; cdr3_nt: TGTGCCAGCAGCAAGGGACTAGCGGGGGTGGAGACCCAGTACTTC; cdr3_aa: CASSKGLAGVETQYF
v_call: TRBV11-1; d_call: .; j_call: TRBJ2-5; clone_size: .; cdr3_length: 14; cdr3_nt: TGTGCCAGCAGCTTAGGCCTCGCCGGGGAGACCCAGTACTTC; cdr3_aa: CASSLGLAGETQYF
v_call: TRBV5-6; d_call: TRBD1; j_call: TRBJ2-7; clone_size: .; cdr3_length: 16; cdr3_nt: TGTGCCAGCAGCGTAGCTGCCGGGACAGGACGCTTCGAGCAGTACTTC; cdr3_aa: CASSVAAGTGRFEQYF
v_call: TRBV6-5; d_call: .; j_call: TRBJ1-2; clone_size: .; cdr3_length: 13; cdr3_nt: TGTGCCAGCAGCCGAAGAGGGGGCTATGGCTACACCTTC; cdr3_aa: CASSRRGGYGYTF
v_call: TRBV4-2; d_call: TRBD2; j_call: TRBJ2-5; clone_size: .; cdr3_length: 18; cdr3_nt: TGTGCCAGCAGCCAAGATCCTCCGGGACTAGCGGGACAGGAGACCCAGTACTTC; cdr3_aa: CASSQDPPGLAGQETQYF
v_call: TRBV7-2; d_call: TRBD2; j_call: TRBJ2-1; clone_size: .; cdr3_length: 15; cdr3_nt: TGTGCCAGCAGCTTAGGACTAGCTGGGTACAATGAGCAGTTCTTC; cdr3_aa: CASSLGLAGYNEQFF
v_call: TRBV2; d_call: .; j_call: TRBJ1-1; clone_size: .; cdr3_length: 10; cdr3_nt: TGTGCCAGCAGTCCTCCGGAAGCTTTCTTT; cdr3_aa: CASSPPEAFF
v_call: TRBV5-4; d_call: TRBD1; j_call: TRBJ2-3; clone_size: .; cdr3_length: 15; cdr3_nt: TGTGCCAGCAGCCCCGGGACAGGGCCCCCTGATGCGCAGTATTTT; cdr3_aa: CASSPGTGPPDAQYF
v_call: TRBV7-2; d_call: TRBD2; j_call: TRBJ2-7; clone_size: .; cdr3_length: 15; cdr3_nt: TGTGCCAGCAGCTTATCCCGCGGGAGGGGCTACGAGCAGTACTTC; cdr3_aa: CASSLSRGRGYEQYF
v_call: TRBV5-1; d_call: TRBD2; j_call: TRBJ2-1; clone_size: .; cdr3_length: 16; cdr3_nt: TGCGCCAGCAGCCCAACCTCGGGGGGGAGCTACAATGAGCAGTTCTTC; cdr3_aa: CASSPTSGGSYNEQFF
v_call: TRBV11-2; d_call: .; j_call: TRBJ1-5; clone_size: .; cdr3_length: 14; cdr3_nt: TGTGCCAGCAGCCCGGACAGCTTCTATCAGCCCCAGCATTTT; cdr3_aa: CASSPDSFYQPQHF
v_call: TRBV5-1; d_call: TRBD2; j_call: TRBJ2-7; clone_size: .; cdr3_length: 14; cdr3_nt: TGCGCCAGCAGCTTGGATAGTAGCGGGAGGGAGCAGTACTTC; cdr3_aa: CASSLDSSGREQYF
v_call: TRBV19; d_call: TRBD1; j_call: TRBJ2-7; clone_size: .; cdr3_length: 15; cdr3_nt: TGTGCCAGTAGTAGGGGACAGGGCGTGACCTACGAGCAGTACTTC; cdr3_aa: CASSRGQGVTYEQYF
v_call: TRBV7-2; d_call: .; j_call: TRBJ2-7; clone_size: .; cdr3_length: 14; cdr3_nt: TGTGCCAGCAGCTGGCGGAAGGGGGTCTACGAGCAGTACTTC; cdr3_aa: CASSWRKGVYEQYF
v_call: TRBV25-1; d_call: TRBD1; j_call: TRBJ2-1; clone_size: .; cdr3_length: 14; cdr3_nt: TGTGCCAGCAGTGCCCGGACAGGGACGAATGAGCAGTTCTTC; cdr3_aa: CASSARTGTNEQFF
v_call: TRBV5-4; d_call: TRBD2; j_call: TRBJ2-7; clone_size: .; cdr3_length: 14; cdr3_nt: TGTGCCAGCAGCACCCGGGAGGACTCCTACGAGCAGTACTTC; cdr3_aa: CASSTREDSYEQYF
v_call: TRBV21-1; d_call: .; j_call: TRBJ1-4; clone_size: .; cdr3_length: 17; cdr3_nt: TGTGCCAGCAGCAAGTGGGCCGATTCTGCAACTAATGAAAAACTGTTTTTT; cdr3_aa: CASSKWADSATNEKLFF
v_call: TRBV18; d_call: .; j_call: TRBJ1-1; clone_size: .; cdr3_length: 14; cdr3_nt: TGTGCCAGCTCCCCCGACAGATTGAACACTGAAGCTTTCTTT; cdr3_aa: CASSPDRLNTEAFF
v_call: TRBV5-4; d_call: TRBD1; j_call: TRBJ1-6; clone_size: .; cdr3_length: 15; cdr3_nt: TGTGCCAGCAGCCTCACGACAGGGAATAATTCACCCCTCCACTTT; cdr3_aa: CASSLTTGNNSPLHF
v_call: TRBV5-1; d_call: .; j_call: TRBJ2-3; clone_size: .; cdr3_length: 14; cdr3_nt: TGCGCCAGCGGCGGGGGGACAGGCACAGATACGCAGTATTTT; cdr3_aa: CASGGGTGTDTQYF
v_call: TRBV4-2; d_call: .; j_call: TRBJ2-2; clone_size: .; cdr3_length: 15; cdr3_nt: TGTGCCAGCAGCCCCTATCGGGGGAACACCGGGGAGCTGTTTTTT; cdr3_aa: CASSPYRGNTGELFF
v_call: TRBV7-2; d_call: .; j_call: TRBJ1-6; clone_size: .; cdr3_length: 14; cdr3_nt: TGTGCCAGCAGGGGGGGAGGCTATAATTCACCCCTCCACTTT; cdr3_aa: CASRGGGYNSPLHF
v_call: TRBV27; d_call: .; j_call: TRBJ2-7; clone_size: .; cdr3_length: 15; cdr3_nt: TGTGCCAGCAGGGCCAGGGCCCTTGGGTCCTACGAGCAGTACTTC; cdr3_aa: CASRARALGSYEQYF
v_call: TRBV30; d_call: .; j_call: TRBJ1-1; clone_size: .; cdr3_length: 15; cdr3_nt: TGTGCCTGGAGCGGTCCCAGGGCTATGAACACTGAAGCTTTCTTT; cdr3_aa: CAWSGPRAMNTEAFF